Each of the 5 T cell receptor beta chains below was sequenced from the same sample in a study of shared clonotypes between healthy human individuals. Only in-frame clones appear in the TCRdb table, and some are missing; sequencing was by immunoSEQ multiplex PCR. The sample comprises under 750,000 clones, approximately 77% of which are singletons, and more than 1.5% rests with the top ten. Sequencing used memory CD4+ T cells sorted from blood. As to subset: CD45RA-negative fraction. The receptors derive from a woman aged 30 to 39 in good health.

Comment on this clone: This CDR3 is also generated by other DNA sequences in the sample. This sequence joins TRBV5-1 and TRBJ2-1; D remains ambiguous. Germline V gene sequence: CDR1 SGHRS, CDR2 YFSETQ. V was clipped by 0 bases and J by 4 bases, with 8 bases between them. The length of the CDR3 is 14 residues. DNA of the CDR3: TGCGCCAGCAGCTTGGCAGGCAGTTACAATGAGCAGTTCTTC. Residues: CASSLAGSYNEQFF.

V is TRBV28 and J is TRBJ2-7; perhaps TRBD2 as D (6 bases). Germline CDR1 MDHEN, CDR2 SYDVKM. The germline V and J ends were trimmed by 2 bases and 3 bases, with 8 bases remaining between them. There are 13 residues in the CDR3. The CDR3 sequence is CASSLAGYYEQYF. CDR3 DNA sequence: TGTGCCAGCAGTTTAGCGGGGTACTACGAGCAGTACTTC.

In regard to this clone: Its ends do not fully match the called genes, so a read error is possible. The chain has TRBV19 and TRBJ2-1, with 11 bases lining up with TRBD1. This CDR3 has 17 residues. Per the germline V gene, CDR1 is LNHDA and CDR2 is SQIVND (reference sequence). The CDR3 region has the DNA TGTGCCAGTAGTATAGACTCCGGGACAGGGGGATACAATGTGCAGTTCTTC. Its translation: CASSIDSGTGGYNVQFF.

The gene calls are TRBV5-6 and TRBJ2-1; a possible D gene is TRBD2 (6 bases). The CDR3 extends over 14 amino acids. Trimming took off 5 bases at V and 3 bases at J, with 12 bases between the two ends. The germline V gene encodes CDR1 SGHDT and CDR2 YYEEEE. CDR3 sequence reads: CASSSVGGYNEQFF. CDR3 nucleotide sequence: TGTGCCAGCAGTTCGGTGGGGGGCTACAATGAGCAGTTCTTC.

As regards this clone: The same CDR3 arises from other DNA sequences in this sample as well. The chain links TRBV2 to TRBJ2-7, with 8 bases lining up with TRBD2. CDR1 and CDR2 (germline): SNHLY, FYNNEI. The V and J ends lost 6 bases and 3 bases, in that order; junction bases with no gene match: 1. The CDR3 runs to 12 residues. CDR3 amino acids: CASRGLVYEQYF. Here the CDR3 DNA reads TGTGCCAGCAGGGGACTAGTCTACGAGCAGTACTTC.